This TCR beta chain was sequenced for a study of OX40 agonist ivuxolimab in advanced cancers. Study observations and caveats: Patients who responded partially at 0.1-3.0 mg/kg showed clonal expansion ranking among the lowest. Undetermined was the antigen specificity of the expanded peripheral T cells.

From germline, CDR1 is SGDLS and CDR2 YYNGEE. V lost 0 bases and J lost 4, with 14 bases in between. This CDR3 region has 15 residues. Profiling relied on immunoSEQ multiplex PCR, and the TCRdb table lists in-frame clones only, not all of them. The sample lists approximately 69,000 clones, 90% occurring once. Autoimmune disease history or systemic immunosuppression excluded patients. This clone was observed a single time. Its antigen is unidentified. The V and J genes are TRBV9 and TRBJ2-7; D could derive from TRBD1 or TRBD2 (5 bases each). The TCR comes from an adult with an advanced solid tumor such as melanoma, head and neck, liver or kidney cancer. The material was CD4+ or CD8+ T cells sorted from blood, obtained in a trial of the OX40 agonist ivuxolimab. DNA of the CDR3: TGTGCCAGCAGCGTAGCTGGGGGAGAGGGTTACGAGCAGTACTTC. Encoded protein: CASSVAGGEGYEQYF.